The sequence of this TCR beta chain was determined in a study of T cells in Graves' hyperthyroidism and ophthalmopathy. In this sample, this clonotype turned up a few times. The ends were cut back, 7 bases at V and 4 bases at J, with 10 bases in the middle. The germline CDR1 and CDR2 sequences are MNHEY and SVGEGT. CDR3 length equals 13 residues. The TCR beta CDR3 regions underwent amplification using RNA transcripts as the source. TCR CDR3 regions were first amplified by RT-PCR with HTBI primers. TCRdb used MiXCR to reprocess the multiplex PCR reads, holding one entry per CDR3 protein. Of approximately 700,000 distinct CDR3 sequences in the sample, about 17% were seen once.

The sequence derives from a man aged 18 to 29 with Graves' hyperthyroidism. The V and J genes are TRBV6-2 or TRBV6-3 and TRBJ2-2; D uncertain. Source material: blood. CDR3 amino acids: CASKLLSTGELFF. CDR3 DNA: TGTGCCAGCAAGTTGTTGAGCACCGGGGAGCTGTTTTTT.